This TCR beta chain derives from a study of T cell repertoires in aging, cancer and after chemotherapy. Study information: Patients with chronic lymphocytic leukemia were sampled before and after fludarabine- or bendamustine-based chemotherapy.

Rearranged V-D-J TRB sequences were amplified with a mixed TRB-A/B primer pool. TCRdb redid the calling of the multiplex PCR reads with MiXCR, one entry per CDR3 protein. Here the sample spans roughly 3,000 distinct CDR3 sequences, roughly 50% being singletons. The template was genomic DNA from peripheral blood, not RNA. Trimming shortened V by 5 bases and J by 0 bases, and 14 bases separated the two germline ends. This CDR3 comprises 16 residues. The germline CDR1 and CDR2 sequences are SGHTA and FQGNSA. Remarks on this clonotype: Antigen: not known.

Points from the study as a whole: In hematological cancer patients, infiltrated lymphoid organs may have impaired thymic emigration or peripheral T cell expansion.

Material: blood. V is TRBV7-2 and J is TRBJ2-1; possible D gene TRBD1, 5 bases. This clonotype was sampled from a human donor with a blood cancer. The CDR3 sequence: CASSPRRGSSYNEQFF. CDR3 sequence (DNA): TGTGCCAGCAGCCCGCGTAGGGGAAGCTCCTACAATGAGCAGTTCTTC.